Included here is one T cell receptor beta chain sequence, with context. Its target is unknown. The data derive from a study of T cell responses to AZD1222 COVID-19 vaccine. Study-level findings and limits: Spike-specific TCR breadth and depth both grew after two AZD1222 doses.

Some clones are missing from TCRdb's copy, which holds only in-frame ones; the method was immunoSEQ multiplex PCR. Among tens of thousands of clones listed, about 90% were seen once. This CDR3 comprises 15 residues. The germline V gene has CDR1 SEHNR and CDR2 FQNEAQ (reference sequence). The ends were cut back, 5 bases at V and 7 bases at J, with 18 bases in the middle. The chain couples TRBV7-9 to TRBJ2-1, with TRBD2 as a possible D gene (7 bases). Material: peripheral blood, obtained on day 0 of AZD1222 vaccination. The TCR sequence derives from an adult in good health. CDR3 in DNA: TGTGCCAGCAGCCTCCTTGGGGGGGCCGGTAATGAGCAGTTCTTC. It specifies CASSLLGGAGNEQFF.